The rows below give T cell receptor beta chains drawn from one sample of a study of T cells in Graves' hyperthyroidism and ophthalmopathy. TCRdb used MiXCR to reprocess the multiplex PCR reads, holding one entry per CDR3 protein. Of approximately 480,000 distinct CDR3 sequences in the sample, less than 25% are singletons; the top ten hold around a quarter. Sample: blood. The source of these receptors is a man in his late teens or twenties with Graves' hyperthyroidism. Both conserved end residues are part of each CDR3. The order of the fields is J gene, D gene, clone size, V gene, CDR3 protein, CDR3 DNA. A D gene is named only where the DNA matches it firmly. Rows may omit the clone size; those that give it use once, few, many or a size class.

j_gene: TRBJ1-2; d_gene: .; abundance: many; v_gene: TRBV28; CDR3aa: CASSLGDGGRDYGYTF; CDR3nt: TGTGCCAGCAGTTTAGGGGACGGGGGTAGGGACTATGGCTACACCTTC
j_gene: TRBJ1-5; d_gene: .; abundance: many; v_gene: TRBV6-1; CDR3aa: CASSPLLGVGQPQHF; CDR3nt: TGTGCCAGCAGTCCTCTTTTGGGAGTGGGGCAGCCCCAGCATTTT
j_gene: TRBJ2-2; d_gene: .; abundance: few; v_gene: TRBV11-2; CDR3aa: CASRLGPRVAGELFF; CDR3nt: TGTGCCAGCAGACTAGGGCCCAGGGTTGCCGGGGAGCTGTTTTTT
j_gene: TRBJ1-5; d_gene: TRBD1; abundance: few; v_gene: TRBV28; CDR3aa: CASLTNRGRQPQHF; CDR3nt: TGTGCCAGCCTTACTAACAGGGGCCGCCAGCCCCAGCATTTT
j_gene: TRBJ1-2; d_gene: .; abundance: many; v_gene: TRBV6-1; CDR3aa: CASSEEGRGYGYTF; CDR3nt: TGTGCCAGCAGTGAAGAGGGCAGGGGATATGGCTACACCTTC
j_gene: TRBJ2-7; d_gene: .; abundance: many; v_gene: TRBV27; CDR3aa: CASSLSEGQTYEQYF; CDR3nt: TGTGCCAGCAGTTTATCTGAGGGACAAACCTACGAGCAGTACTTC
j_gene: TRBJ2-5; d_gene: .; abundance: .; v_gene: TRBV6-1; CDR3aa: CASRTRFQETQYF; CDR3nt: TGTGCCAGCAGAACTAGATTCCAAGAGACCCAGTACTTC
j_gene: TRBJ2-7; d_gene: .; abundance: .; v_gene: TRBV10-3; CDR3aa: CAISENRAYEQYF; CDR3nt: TGTGCCATCAGTGAGAACAGAGCCTACGAGCAGTACTTC
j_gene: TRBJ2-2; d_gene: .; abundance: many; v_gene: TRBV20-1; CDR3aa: CSARIRGQANTGELFF; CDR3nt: TGCAGTGCTAGAATCCGGGGGCAAGCGAACACCGGGGAGCTGTTTTTT
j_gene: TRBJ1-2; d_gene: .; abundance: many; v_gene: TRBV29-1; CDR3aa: CSVLRSEGGYTF; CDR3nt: TGCAGCGTTTTAAGGTCTGAAGGGGGCTACACCTTC
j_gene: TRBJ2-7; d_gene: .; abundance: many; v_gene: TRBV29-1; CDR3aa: CSVVWAYEQYF; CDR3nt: TGCAGCGTTGTATGGGCCTACGAGCAGTACTTC
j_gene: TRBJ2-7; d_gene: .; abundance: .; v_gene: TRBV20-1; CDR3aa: CSASRGSFPHEQYF; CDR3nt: TGCAGTGCTAGTCGTGGCAGCTTCCCACACGAGCAGTACTTC
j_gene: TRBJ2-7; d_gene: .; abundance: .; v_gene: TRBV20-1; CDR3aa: CSASGGQGAYEQYF; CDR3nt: TGCAGTGCCTCGGGAGGTCAGGGGGCCTACGAGCAGTACTTC
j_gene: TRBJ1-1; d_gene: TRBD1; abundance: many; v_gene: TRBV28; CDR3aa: CASSSGTGGNTEAFF; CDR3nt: TGTGCCAGCAGTTCAGGCACAGGGGGCAACACTGAAGCTTTCTTT
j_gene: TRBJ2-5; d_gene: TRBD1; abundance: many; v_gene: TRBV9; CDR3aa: CASSVSGQGEETQYF; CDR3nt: TGTGCCAGCAGCGTTTCAGGACAGGGAGAAGAGACCCAGTACTTC
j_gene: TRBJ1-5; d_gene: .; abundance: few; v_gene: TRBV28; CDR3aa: CASHPGSQPQHF; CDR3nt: TGTGCCAGCCATCCGGGGAGTCAGCCCCAGCATTTT
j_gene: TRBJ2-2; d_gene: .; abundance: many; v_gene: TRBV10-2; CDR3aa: CASWNTGELFF; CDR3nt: TGCGCCAGCTGGAACACCGGGGAGCTGTTTTTT
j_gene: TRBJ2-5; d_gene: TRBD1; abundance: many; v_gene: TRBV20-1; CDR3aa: CSARGDRGPGVETQYF; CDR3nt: TGCAGTGCTAGAGGGGACAGGGGGCCTGGTGTAGAGACCCAGTACTTC
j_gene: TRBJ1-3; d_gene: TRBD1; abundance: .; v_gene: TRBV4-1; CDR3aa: CASSQESPSTGVRGNTIYF; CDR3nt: TGCGCCAGCAGCCAAGAAAGCCCATCGACAGGGGTTCGTGGAAACACCATATATTTT
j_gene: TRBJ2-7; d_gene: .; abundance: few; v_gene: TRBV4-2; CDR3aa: CASSQEDSLSYEQYF; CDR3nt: TGTGCCAGCAGCCAAGAGGACTCGCTCTCCTACGAGCAGTACTTC
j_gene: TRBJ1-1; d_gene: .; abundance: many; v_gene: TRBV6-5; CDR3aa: CASSYGGLGEAFF; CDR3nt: TGTGCCAGCAGTTACGGGGGGCTGGGTGAAGCTTTCTTT
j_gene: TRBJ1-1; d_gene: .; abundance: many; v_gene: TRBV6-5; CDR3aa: CASSYQEPGNTEAFF; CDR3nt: TGTGCCAGCAGTTACCAGGAACCCGGGAACACTGAAGCTTTCTTT
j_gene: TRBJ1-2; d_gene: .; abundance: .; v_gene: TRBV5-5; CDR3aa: CASSLEGVPPNYGYTF; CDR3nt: TGTGCCAGCAGCTTGGAGGGCGTCCCACCCAACTATGGCTACACCTTC
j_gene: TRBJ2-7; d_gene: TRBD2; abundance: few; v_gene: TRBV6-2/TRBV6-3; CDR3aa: CASSYGTSGSSYEQYF; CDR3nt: TGTGCCAGCAGTTACGGTACTAGCGGGAGCTCCTACGAGCAGTACTTC
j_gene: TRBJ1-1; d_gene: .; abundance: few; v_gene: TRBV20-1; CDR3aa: CSARDFQTANTEAFF; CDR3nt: TGCAGTGCTAGAGATTTTCAGACAGCGAACACTGAAGCTTTCTTT
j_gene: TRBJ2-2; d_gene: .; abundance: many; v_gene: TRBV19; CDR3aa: CASSITVGVIGGELFF; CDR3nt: TGTGCCAGTAGTATAACTGTCGGAGTCATTGGAGGGGAGCTGTTTTTT
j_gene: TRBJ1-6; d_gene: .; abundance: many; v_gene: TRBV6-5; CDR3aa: CARSYSIGGVSPLHF; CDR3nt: TGTGCCCGCAGTTACTCGATTGGTGGGGTTTCACCCCTCCACTTT
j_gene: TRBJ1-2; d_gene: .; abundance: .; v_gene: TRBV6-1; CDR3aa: CASSEASGGAGRGYTF; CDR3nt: TGTGCCAGCAGTGAAGCTAGCGGGGGGGCAGGAAGAGGCTACACCTTC
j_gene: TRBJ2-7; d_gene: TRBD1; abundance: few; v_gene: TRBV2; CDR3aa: CASSEGQPYVSEQYF; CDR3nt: TGTGCCAGCAGCGAGGGACAGCCCTACGTGAGCGAGCAGTACTTC
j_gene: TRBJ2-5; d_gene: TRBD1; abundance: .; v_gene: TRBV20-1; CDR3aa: CSALGTDQETQYF; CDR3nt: TGCAGTGCCCTCGGGACAGACCAAGAGACCCAGTACTTC
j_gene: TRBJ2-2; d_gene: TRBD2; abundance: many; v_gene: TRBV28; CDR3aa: CASRYTREGRAGELFF; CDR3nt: TGTGCCAGCAGATATACCCGGGAGGGGCGGGCCGGGGAGCTGTTTTTT
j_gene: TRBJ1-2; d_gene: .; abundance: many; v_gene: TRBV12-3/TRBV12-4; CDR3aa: CASSLGAVYGYTF; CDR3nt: TGTGCCAGCAGTTTAGGGGCAGTCTATGGCTACACCTTC
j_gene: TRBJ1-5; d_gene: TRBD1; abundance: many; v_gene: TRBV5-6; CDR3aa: CASSRRAGGAGQPQHF; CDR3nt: TGTGCCAGCAGCCGGCGCGCAGGGGGCGCGGGTCAGCCCCAGCATTTT
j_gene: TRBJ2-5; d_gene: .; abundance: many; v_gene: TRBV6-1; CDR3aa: CASREGTIETQYF; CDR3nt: TGTGCCAGCAGGGAGGGAACGATAGAGACCCAGTACTTC
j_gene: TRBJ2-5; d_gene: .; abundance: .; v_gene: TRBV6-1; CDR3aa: CATSKRWAGEETQYF; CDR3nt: TGTGCCACCAGCAAAAGGTGGGCCGGGGAGGAGACCCAGTACTTC
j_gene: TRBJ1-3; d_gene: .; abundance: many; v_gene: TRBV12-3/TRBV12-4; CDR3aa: CASSFPPGAGNTIYF; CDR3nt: TGTGCCAGCAGCTTTCCCCCGGGGGCTGGAAACACCATATATTTT
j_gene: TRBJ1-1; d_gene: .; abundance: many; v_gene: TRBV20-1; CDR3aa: CSARKRVGLTNTEAFF; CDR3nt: TGCAGTGCTAGGAAGAGGGTGGGACTTACGAACACTGAAGCTTTCTTT
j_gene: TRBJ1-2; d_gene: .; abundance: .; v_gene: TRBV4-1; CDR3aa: CASSPVDGGSYGYTF; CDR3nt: TGCGCCAGCAGTCCCGTCGACGGGGGTAGCTATGGCTACACCTTC
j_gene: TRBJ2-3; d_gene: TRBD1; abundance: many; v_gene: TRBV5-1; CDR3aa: CASSLDRDLGDTQYF; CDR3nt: TGCGCCAGCAGCTTAGACAGGGATCTAGGAGATACGCAGTATTTT
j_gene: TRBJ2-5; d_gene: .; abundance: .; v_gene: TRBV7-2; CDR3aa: CASSLVVRGTETQYF; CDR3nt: TGTGCCAGCAGCTTAGTGGTCAGGGGAACCGAGACCCAGTACTTC
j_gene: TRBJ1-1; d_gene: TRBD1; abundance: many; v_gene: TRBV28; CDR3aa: CASSLAGGIGNTEAFF; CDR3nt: TGTGCCAGCAGTTTGGCAGGGGGTATAGGAAACACTGAAGCTTTCTTT
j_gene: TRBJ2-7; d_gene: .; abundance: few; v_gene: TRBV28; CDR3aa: CASSLLGIDYEQYF; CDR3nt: TGTGCCAGCAGTTTATTGGGTATCGACTACGAGCAGTACTTC
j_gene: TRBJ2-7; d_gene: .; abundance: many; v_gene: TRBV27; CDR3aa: CASRDGLSYEQYF; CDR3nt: TGTGCCAGCAGGGACGGACTCTCCTACGAGCAGTACTTC
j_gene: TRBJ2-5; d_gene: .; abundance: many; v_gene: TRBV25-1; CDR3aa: CASSEWGARETQYF; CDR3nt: TGTGCCAGCAGTGAATGGGGGGCCCGGGAGACCCAGTACTTC
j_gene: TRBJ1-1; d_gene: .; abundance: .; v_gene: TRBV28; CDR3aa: CASSLAGYTTEAFF; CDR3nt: TGTGCCAGCAGTTTAGCGGGGTATACCACTGAAGCTTTCTTT
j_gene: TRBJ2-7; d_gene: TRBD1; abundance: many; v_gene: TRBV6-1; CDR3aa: CASSAGTGGSQYF; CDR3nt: TGTGCCAGCAGTGCCGGGACAGGGGGCTCCCAGTACTTC
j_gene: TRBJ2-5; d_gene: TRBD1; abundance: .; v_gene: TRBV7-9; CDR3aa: CASSWTQGAGETQYF; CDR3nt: TGTGCCAGCAGTTGGACTCAGGGGGCAGGGGAGACCCAGTACTTC
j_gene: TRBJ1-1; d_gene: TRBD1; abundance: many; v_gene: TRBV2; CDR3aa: CASSVDRGAEAFF; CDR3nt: TGTGCCAGCAGTGTCGACAGGGGGGCTGAAGCTTTCTTT
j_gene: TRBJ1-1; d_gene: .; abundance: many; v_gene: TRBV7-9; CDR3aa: CASSSDTAKYEAFF; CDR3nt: TGTGCCAGCAGCTCGGACACTGCTAAATATGAAGCTTTCTTT
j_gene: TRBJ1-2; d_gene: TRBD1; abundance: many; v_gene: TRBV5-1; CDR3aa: CASSEGQDGYTF; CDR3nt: TGCGCCAGCAGCGAGGGACAGGACGGCTACACCTTC
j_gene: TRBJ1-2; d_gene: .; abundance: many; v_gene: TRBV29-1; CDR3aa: CSVERGASYGYTF; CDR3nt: TGCAGCGTTGAGAGAGGGGCCTCCTATGGCTACACCTTC
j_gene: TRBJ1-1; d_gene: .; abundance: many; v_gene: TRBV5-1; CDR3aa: CASSGTGLNTEAFF; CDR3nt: TGCGCCAGCAGCGGTACAGGTTTGAACACTGAAGCTTTCTTT
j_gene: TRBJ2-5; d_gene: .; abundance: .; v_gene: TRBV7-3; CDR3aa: CASSLGPSPGETQYF; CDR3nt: TGTGCCAGCAGCTTAGGGCCGTCACCCGGAGAGACCCAGTACTTC